These 10 T cell receptor beta chains came from one sample sequenced in a study of cytomegalovirus exposure and HLA in healthy donors. A multiplex PCR was run with 60 Vbeta primers and 13 Jbeta primers. Assay: immunoSEQ multiplex PCR; the TCRdb copy retains only in-frame clones and omits some. The sample lists about 120,000 clones, 17% occurring once. The sample was PBMCs. Source of these receptors: a female donor in good health and CMV-seropositive.

This clone was counted only a few times. The CDR3 DNA follows: TGTGCCATCAGGGGAGGATTTGACACTGAAGCTTTCTTT. It translates to CAIRGGFDTEAFF. This chain connects TRBV10-3 to TRBJ1-1; D remains unclear. The CDR3 extends over 13 amino acids. CDR1 is ENHRY, CDR2 SYGVKD, per germline. Trimming removed 6 bases from V and 3 bases from J, with 11 bases in between.

This clone was observed a handful of times. This chain connects TRBV15 to TRBJ1-3; no clear D gene. The CDR3 runs 17 residues. Trimming shortened V by 5 bases and J by 0 bases, and 17 bases separated the two germline ends. From germline, CDR1 is LNHNV and CDR2 YYDKDF (reference sequence). The CDR3 here is CATSRTGSLSSGNTIYF. Written as DNA, the CDR3 is TGTGCCACCAGCCGCACCGGGAGTCTTTCCTCTGGAAACACCATATATTTT.

The chain joins TRBV5-1 to TRBJ1-6, with D perhaps matching TRBD1 (5 bases). The V gene lost 2 bases and the J gene lost 9 bases, with 21 bases spanning the gap. CDR3 length equals 17 residues. Germline CDR1 and CDR2: SGHRS and YFSETQ. Here the CDR3 DNA reads TGCGCCAGCAGCTTAAACCCGCCCGGGGGAGTGGGTTCACCCCTCCACTTT. Protein: CASSLNPPGGVGSPLHF.

Details on this clone: Distinct nucleotide sequences in the sample also encode this CDR3. The chain employs TRBV27 and TRBJ2-5; unclear D gene. The V gene's germline CDR1 is MNHEY and CDR2 SMNVEV (reference sequence). Trimming pared 3 bases from V and 2 bases from J, leaving 7 bases between. CDR3 length equals 13 residues. The CDR3 spells CASSLSRQETQYF. The CDR3 region has the DNA TGTGCCAGCAGTTTGAGTCGGCAAGAGACCCAGTACTTC.

The rearrangement uses TRBV4-3 and TRBJ2-7, with 9 bases aligning to TRBD1. V dropped 4 bases and J dropped 4; count of bases not matched to a gene: 5. CDR1 LGHNA and CDR2 YSLEER come from the germline V gene. This CDR3 region has 14 residues. The CDR3 DNA follows: TGCGCCAGCAGCCTGAACAGGGGGCCTTACGAGCAGTACTTC. This codes for CASSLNRGPYEQYF.

This clone was detected a few times. The chain carries TRBV19 and TRBJ2-3; 8 nucleotides match TRBD2. Germline CDR1 and CDR2: LNHDA and SQIVND (reference sequence). With 8 bases clipped from V and 6 bases from J, the junction kept 4 bases outside the gene matches. This CDR3 comprises 12 residues. The CDR3 nucleotides are TGTGCCAGTCGCGGGGGGCGTGATACGCAGTATTTT. Translating gives CASRGGRDTQYF. The full variable domain, in which reference TRBV19 and TRBJ2-3 provide the parts outside the CDR3, is DGGITQSPKYLFRKEGQNVTLSCEQNLNHDAMYWYRQDPGQGLRLIYYSQIVNDFQKGDIAEGYSVSREKKESFPLTVTSAQKNPTAFYLCASRGGRDTQYFGPGTRLTVL.

This clone was found a few times. This chain joins TRBV28 and TRBJ1-1, with D possibly matching TRBD1 (6 bases). The CDR3 covers 15 residues. Looked up from germline, CDR1 is MDHEN and CDR2 is SYDVKM. Trimming cost V 3 bases and J 13 bases, with 24 bases left between them. The CDR3 here is CASSFVPGHNTVDFF. DNA of the CDR3: TGTGCCAGCAGTTTTGTTCCGGGACATAATACCGTTGATTTCTTT.

This clone has just a few counts. The rearrangement uses TRBV5-7 and TRBJ1-5, with D perhaps TRBD1 (6 bases). TRBV5-7 is assigned to the ORF class and has an uncertain function. CDR3 length: 18 amino acids. V dropped 0 bases and J dropped 0 bases, with 16 bases sitting between them. CDR3 coding DNA: TGTGCCAGCAGCTTGGGTCGAATAGGACAGAGTAGCAATCAGCCCCAGCATTTT. Translated: CASSLGRIGQSSNQPQHF.

Only one count was recorded for this clone. This rearrangement joins TRBV28 to TRBJ2-5; TRBD2 matches at 8 bases. The germline CDR1 and CDR2 sequences are MDHEN and SYDVKM. The CDR3 sequence is 16 residues long. The junction had 14 bases not matched to a gene; V was cut back by 6 bases and J by 5 bases. The CDR3 loop reads CASSLPGGGWGETQYF. For the CDR3, the DNA is TGTGCCAGCAGCCTACCCGGCGGGGGGTGGGGGGAGACCCAGTACTTC. Together with reference TRBV28 and TRBJ2-5, the CDR3 gives the full variable domain: DVKVTQSSRYLVKRTGEKVFLECVQDMDHENMFWYRQDPGLGLRLIYFSYDVKMKEKGDIPEGYSVSREKKERFSLILESASTNQTSMYLCASSLPGGGWGETQYFGPGTRLLVL.

V gene TRBV10-3 combines with J gene TRBJ2-7; 7 bases line up with TRBD1. V lost 3 bases to trimming and J lost 2 bases; unmatched junction nucleotides: 4. This CDR3 is built from 14 residues. Germline V gives CDR1 ENHRY, CDR2 SYGVKD. The CDR3: CAISDRDSPYEQYF. The CDR3, as DNA: TGTGCCATCAGTGACCGGGACAGTCCCTACGAGCAGTACTTC.